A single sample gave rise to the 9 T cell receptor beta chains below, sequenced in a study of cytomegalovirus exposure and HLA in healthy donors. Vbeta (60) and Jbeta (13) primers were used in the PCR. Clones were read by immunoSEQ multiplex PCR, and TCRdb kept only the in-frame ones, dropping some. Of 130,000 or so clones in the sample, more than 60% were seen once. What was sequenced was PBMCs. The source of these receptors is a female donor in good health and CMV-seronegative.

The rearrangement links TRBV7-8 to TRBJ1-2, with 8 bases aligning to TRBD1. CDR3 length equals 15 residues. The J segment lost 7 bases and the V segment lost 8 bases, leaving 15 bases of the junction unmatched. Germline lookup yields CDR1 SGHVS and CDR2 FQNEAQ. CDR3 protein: CASRNNDRGSGGYTF. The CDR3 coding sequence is TGTGCCAGCCGAAACAATGACAGGGGAAGCGGTGGCTACACCTTC.

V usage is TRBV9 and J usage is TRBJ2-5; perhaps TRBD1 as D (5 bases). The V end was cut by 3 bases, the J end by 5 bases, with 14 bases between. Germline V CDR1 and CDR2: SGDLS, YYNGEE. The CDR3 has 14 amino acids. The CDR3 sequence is CASSAPQGMETQYF. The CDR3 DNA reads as TGTGCCAGCAGCGCACCCCAGGGAATGGAGACCCAGTACTTC.

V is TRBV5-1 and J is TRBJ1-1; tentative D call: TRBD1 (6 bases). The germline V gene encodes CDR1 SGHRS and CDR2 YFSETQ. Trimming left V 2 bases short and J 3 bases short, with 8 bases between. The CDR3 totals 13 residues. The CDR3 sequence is CASSFNRDTEAFF. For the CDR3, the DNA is TGCGCCAGCAGCTTTAACAGGGACACTGAAGCTTTCTTT.

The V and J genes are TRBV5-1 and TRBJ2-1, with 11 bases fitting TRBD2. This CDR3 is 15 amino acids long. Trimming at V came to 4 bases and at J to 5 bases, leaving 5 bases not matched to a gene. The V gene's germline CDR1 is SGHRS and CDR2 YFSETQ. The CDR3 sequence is CASSAGLADNNEQFF. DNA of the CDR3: TGCGCCAGCAGCGCGGGACTAGCGGATAACAATGAGCAGTTCTTC.

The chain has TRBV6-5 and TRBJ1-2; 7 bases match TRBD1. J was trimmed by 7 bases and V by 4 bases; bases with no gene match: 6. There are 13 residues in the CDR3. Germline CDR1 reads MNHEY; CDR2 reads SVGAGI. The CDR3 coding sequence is TGTGCCAGCAGTTCCTCGACAGGGAGTGGCTACACCTTC. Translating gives CASSSSTGSGYTF.

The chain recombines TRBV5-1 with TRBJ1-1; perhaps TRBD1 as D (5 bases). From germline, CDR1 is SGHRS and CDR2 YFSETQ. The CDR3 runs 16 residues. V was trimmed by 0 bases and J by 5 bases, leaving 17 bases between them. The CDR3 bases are TGCGCCAGCAGCTTGGCCCTCCAGGGAGGGTCGACTGAAGCTTTCTTT. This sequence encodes CASSLALQGGSTEAFF.

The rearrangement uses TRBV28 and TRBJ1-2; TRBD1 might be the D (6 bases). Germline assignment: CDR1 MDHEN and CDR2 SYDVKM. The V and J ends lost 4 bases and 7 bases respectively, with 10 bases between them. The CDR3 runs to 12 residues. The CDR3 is CASSSGQSGYTF. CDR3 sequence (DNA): TGTGCCAGCAGTTCAGGACAGTCTGGCTACACCTTC.

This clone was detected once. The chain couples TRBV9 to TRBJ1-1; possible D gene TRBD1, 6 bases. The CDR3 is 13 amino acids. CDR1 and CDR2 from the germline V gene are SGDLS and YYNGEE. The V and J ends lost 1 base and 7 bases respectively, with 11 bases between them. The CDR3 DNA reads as TGTGCCAGCAGCGTATACAGGGAAGGTGAAGCTTTCTTT. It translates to CASSVYREGEAFF.

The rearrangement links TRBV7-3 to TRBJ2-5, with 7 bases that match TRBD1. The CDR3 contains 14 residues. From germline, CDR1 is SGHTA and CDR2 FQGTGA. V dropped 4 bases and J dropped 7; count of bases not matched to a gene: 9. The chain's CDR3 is CASSSTGATGTQYF. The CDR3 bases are TGTGCCAGCAGCTCAACAGGGGCCACGGGGACCCAGTACTTC.